This T cell receptor (beta chain) was profiled in a study of low-dose radiotherapy and immunotherapy resistance in tumors. In the study overall: Participants in Cohort 2 were given 1 Gy per fraction every two weeks, for 13 Gy over 26 weeks. Every two weeks, cyclophosphamide 200 mg/m2 was infused one day before radiation plus immunotherapy.

Trimming at V came to 5 bases and at J to 7 bases, leaving 11 bases not matched to a gene. Per the germline V gene, CDR1 is SNHLY and CDR2 is FYNNEI. There are 16 residues in the CDR3. Time point of the sample: before trial treatment. Low-dose radiotherapy and low-dose cyclophosphamide, together with aspirin, ipilimumab and nivolumab, were given to donors. A word on this clonotype: It differs at one base from a far larger clone, so likely a read error.

TRAV and TRBV primers primed cDNA for both TCRalpha and TCRbeta. TCRs underwent about 20 PCR cycles of amplification with a constant-region primer and V-primer adapter. In vitro transcription served to amplify the isolated mRNA. TCRdb reprocessed the reads via MiXCR and lists one record per CDR3 protein. The sample shows 70,000 to 90,000 distinct CDR3 sequences, about a sixth of them seen only once. The starting material was PBMCs, obtained before treatment. The sequence was obtained from a male donor with prostate cancer. V usage is TRBV2 and J usage is TRBJ2-7, with 13 bases aligning to TRBD2. The CDR3 DNA reads as TGTGCCAGCAGTCTACTAGCGGGGGGGCAACTCAATGAGCAGTACTTC. Its protein product is CASSLLAGGQLNEQYF.